This entry is about one TCR beta chain. What it binds is not known. The CDR3 is made up of 16 amino acids. Germline CDR1 and CDR2: LNHDA and SQIVND (reference sequence). The V and J ends lost 6 bases and 2 bases, in that order; junction bases with no gene match: 4. This table comes from immunoSEQ multiplex PCR, and its TCRdb copy is limited to in-frame clones, with some not included. The data contain 40,000 to 45,000 clones, roughly 80% of them singletons. This entry is derived from a study of STAT5B mutations in CD4+ large granular lymphocyte leukemia. Looking at the study overall: The CDR3 'QG' motif was associated with a particular HLA allele among healthy donors. Study-wide results and limits: TRBV06-family usage was enriched in top patient clones (8/27) versus controls (2/35). Without putative leukemic clones, patient CD4-sorted repertoires remained more clonal than healthy CD4+ repertoires.

The sample comprised CD4+ T cells from blood buffy coats. This clonotype was sampled from a human donor in good health. This chain joins TRBV19 and TRBJ2-6; 10 nucleotides match TRBD1. CDR3 coding DNA: TGTGCCAGTAGGAGAGGGACAGGGGCTGGGGCCAACGTCCTGACTTTC. Translation gives CASRRGTGAGANVLTF.